The rows below give T cell receptor beta chains drawn from one sample of a study of tumor and adjacent non-tumor tissue in lung cancer. TCRdb recomputed calls from the multiplex PCR reads with MiXCR, one row per CDR3 protein. The sample records under 250,000 distinct CDR3 sequences, less than 80% being singletons. The sequenced material came from lung tumor tissue. The receptors were gathered from a man between 60 and 70 years old with non-small cell lung cancer. Each CDR3 is given without its conserved first and last residue.

TRBJ1-2,TRBV10-2,ASGGRITNYGYT
TRBJ1-2,TRBV6-5,ASSYGGANYGYT
TRBJ2-4,TRBV7-9,ASRFGAGEDRKNIQY
TRBJ2-1,TRBV28,ASSLDSPYNEQF
TRBJ2-1,TRBV20-1,SAKEGLAGGDNEQV
TRBJ2-7,TRBV20-1,SATAGDRGLIEQY
TRBJ2-1,TRBV30,AWSRMNEQF
TRBJ2-2,TRBV5-1,ASSGQTTGELS
TRBJ1-4,TRBV29-1,SVVGGVYEKLF
TRBJ1-1,TRBV4-1,ASSQPTDGPRNTEAF
TRBJ2-5,TRBV5-4,VSSSPAGEETQY
TRBJ1-2,TRBV4-2,ASSRRTGGAFIEGNT
TRBJ1-4,TRBV6-6,ASSSGTGSGKLL
TRBJ2-1,TRBV20-1,NAPDPSQGVNEQF
TRBJ1-1,TRBV10-1,AGRFEDRLSKGNTEAF
TRBJ1-2,TRBV6-4,ASSVRSGDYGYT
TRBJ1-5,TRBV6-1,ANSSLDISNQPQH
TRBJ2-7,TRBV5-4,ASSSLGQSGEQY
TRBJ2-3,TRBV6-2/TRBV6-3,ASTDGLAGATDTQY
TRBJ2-5,TRBV20-1,SARGGLVERGETQY
TRBJ1-1,TRBV20-1,TARSRRRAEAF
TRBJ2-1,TRBV4-3,ASSQSLTGARYEQF
TRBJ2-7,TRBV12-3/TRBV12-4,ASSRRTTIYEQY
TRBJ2-6,TRBV11-2,ASSLTGQGESGANVLT
TRBJ1-1,TRBV6-1,ASSGGSGNTESF
TRBJ2-7,TRBV4-3,ASSHLQWNEQY
TRBJ1-2,TRBV5-4,ASSSTENYGYT
TRBJ2-2,TRBV6-1,VTLHLSGTRTAGELF
TRBJ2-1,TRBV5-6,ASTPPRLAHEHF
TRBJ1-2,TRBV4-3,ASSRSGTFFCNYGYT
TRBJ2-1,TRBV4-2,ARSQATGSYNEQF
TRBJ2-3,TRBV11-3,VSSILPGPTQY
TRBJ2-7,TRBV30,AWRGLAAATYEQY
TRBJ2-3,TRBV6-1,ASSESGGSTDTQY
TRBJ1-2,TRBV6-5,ASGYTLGSGSYGYT
TRBJ1-2,TRBV5-1,ASRGSENYGYT
TRBJ1-2,TRBV11-3,TGSPSGGASYGYT
TRBJ2-6,TRBV4-1,ASSQRLDSVANVLT
TRBJ2-6,TRBV29-1,SVEDRGRSGANVLA
TRBJ2-1,TRBV12-3/TRBV12-4,ASAQVAAIEQF
TRBJ2-1,TRBV11-3,VSSLGPSGGGEQF
TRBJ2-5,TRBV29-1,SADTGRETHY
TRBJ2-5,TRBV29-1,SVEWGRQGTGETQY
TRBJ1-3,TRBV6-5,ACSYSGGVGGSGNTIY
TRBJ1-1,TRBV2,ASSEGRTNTEAF
TRBJ1-6,TRBV6-1,ASRKSPTGSYNSPLH
TRBJ2-5,TRBV11-3,ASSPVPGTSGILETQH
TRBJ2-7,TRBV20-1,SASGTGAFMYEHY
TRBJ2-7,TRBV6-2/TRBV6-3,ASNLQGRSYEQY
TRBJ2-6,TRBV5-1,ASSALFSGANVLT
TRBJ1-5,TRBV5-1,ASSLDGNSNQLQH
TRBJ2-1,TRBV5-8,ASMPPLSRNEQF
TRBJ2-2,TRBV10-2,ASTLAGGNTGELF
TRBJ2-5,TRBV20-1,SARHRGGQETQY
TRBJ1-2,TRBV5-1,ASSGQGSKELYGYT